The 19 T cell receptor beta chains reported below all come from one sample, sequenced in a study of blood T cell repertoires in COVID-19. Sequenced by immunoSEQ multiplex PCR; TCRdb stores in-frame clones only, minus some. The sample contains a few hundred thousand clones, more than 65% of which appear only once. What was sequenced was peripheral blood. The receptor source for this set is a woman between 18 and 29 years old with acute or convalescent COVID-19.

The rearrangement links TRBV11-2 to TRBJ1-2, with 11 positions matching TRBD1. The J segment lost 7 bases and the V segment lost 0 bases, leaving 10 bases of the junction unmatched. The length of the CDR3 is 17 residues. Germline CDR1 and CDR2: SGHAT and FQNNGV. The CDR3 coding sequence is TGTGCCAGCAGCTTAGAGAGAGCTACGGGACAGGGGGGTGGCTACACCTTC. This translates into CASSLERATGQGGGYTF. Looking up the rest from reference TRBV11-2 and TRBJ1-2 gives the full variable domain: EAGVAQSPRYKIIEKRQSVAFWCNPISGHATLYWYQQILGQGPKLLIQFQNNGVVDDSQLPKDRFSAERLKGVDSTLKIQPAKLEDSAVYLCASSLERATGQGGGYTFGSGTRLTVV.

The chain is built from TRBV2 and TRBJ1-5, with 7 bases identical to TRBD1. The CDR3 contains 15 residues. V lost 6 bases, J lost 5 bases, and 10 bases stayed unmatched. From germline, CDR1 is SNHLY and CDR2 FYNNEI. In nucleotides, the CDR3 is TGTGCCAGCAGGGCCACAGGGGTCGGGGATCAGCCCCAGCATTTT. Encoded protein: CASRATGVGDQPQHF.

J is TRBJ2-5 and V is TRBV25-1; maybe TRBD1 (6 bases). The CDR3 has 14 residues. CDR1 is MGHDK and CDR2 is SYGVNS in the germline V gene. V lost 3 bases, J lost 5 bases, and 13 bases lay in between. The CDR3 here is CASSEVGARETQYF. CDR3 nucleotide sequence: TGTGCCAGCAGTGAGGTGGGGGCCCGGGAGACCCAGTACTTC.

The rearrangement links TRBV10-2 to TRBJ2-7; TRBD2 matches 12 bases. This CDR3 comprises 15 residues. Germline CDR1 WSHSY, CDR2 SAAADI. After removal of 6 bases from V and 3 bases from J, the junction contained 6 bases not matched to a gene. CDR3 in amino acids: CASRDRTSGNYEQYF. CDR3 DNA: TGCGCCAGCAGAGATAGGACTAGCGGGAACTACGAGCAGTACTTC.

The CDR3 sequence is CASSPGTGEETQYF. DNA of the CDR3: TGTGCCAGCAGCCCCGGGACAGGGGAAGAGACCCAGTACTTC. The V call is TRBV7-3, the J call TRBJ2-5, with 10 bases that match TRBD1. J was trimmed by 3 bases and V by 5 bases; bases with no gene match: 3. Germline CDR1 and CDR2: SGHTA and FQGTGA. There are 14 residues in the CDR3.

V gene TRBV5-1 combines with J gene TRBJ1-4; 7 positions agree with TRBD1. Germline V gives CDR1 SGHRS, CDR2 YFSETQ. This CDR3 is built from 13 residues. Trimming took 4 bases from V and 5 from J; bases not matched to a gene: 2. The CDR3 region has the DNA TGCGCCAGCAGCACACAGGGGAATGAAAAACTGTTTTTT. Translating it yields CASSTQGNEKLFF.

The V and J genes are TRBV19 and TRBJ1-1, with 8 positions matching TRBD1. The V segment lost 6 bases and the J segment 3 bases; nucleotides outside the gene matches: 6. The CDR3 has 14 amino acids. Germline CDR1 LNHDA, CDR2 SQIVND (reference sequence). CDR3 loop: CASSRTGPYTEAFF. The CDR3 DNA sequence: TGTGCCAGTAGCCGGACAGGGCCCTACACTGAAGCTTTCTTT.

The J gene is TRBJ2-7, the V gene TRBV30, with a weak D call TRBD1 (6 bases). This CDR3 has 15 residues. Deletions cut 2 bases from V and 2 bases from J, with 16 bases between. Germline V gene sequence: CDR1 GTSNPN, CDR2 SVGIG (reference sequence). The CDR3: CAWSPPTGLAYEQYF. DNA for the CDR3: TGTGCCTGGAGTCCACCCACAGGGTTAGCCTACGAGCAGTACTTC.

This clone was seen at least ten times. This sequence joins TRBV5-1 and TRBJ2-7; weak D call: TRBD2 (5 bases). The ends were cut back, 5 bases at V and 3 bases at J, with 12 bases in the middle. CDR1 and CDR2 from the germline V gene are SGHRS and YFSETQ. The length of the CDR3 is 13 residues. The CDR3 DNA follows: TGCGCCAGCAGAGTCGGGATGGGCTACGAGCAGTACTTC. It codes for CASRVGMGYEQYF.

This rearrangement joins TRBV6-2 or TRBV6-3 to TRBJ2-7, with 11 bases lining up with TRBD1. With 2 bases clipped from V and 7 bases from J, the junction kept 4 bases outside the gene matches. The CDR3 covers 14 residues. Germline V gives CDR1 MNHEY, CDR2 SVGEGT. CDR3 sequence reads: CASSYEDRGREQYF. CDR3 sequence (DNA): TGTGCCAGCAGTTACGAGGACAGGGGGCGGGAGCAGTACTTC.

CDR3 sequence (DNA): TGTGCCAGCAGCCAAGGGCTCCCCCAAGAGCAGTTCTTC. Its protein product is CASSQGLPQEQFF. V usage is TRBV3-1 (or the pseudogene TRBV3-2) and J usage is TRBJ2-1; D is unresolved. Germline V gene sequence: CDR1 LGHDT, CDR2 YNNKEL (reference sequence). This CDR3 has 13 amino acids. Trimming took 1 base from V and 10 from J, leaving 11 bases between them.

The CDR3 spells CASSLGLAGSYNEQFF. The CDR3 region has the DNA TGTGCCAGCAGCTTAGGGCTAGCGGGGTCCTACAATGAGCAGTTCTTC. The chain employs TRBV11-2 and TRBJ2-1, with 9 bases that match TRBD2. The CDR3 contains 16 residues. J was trimmed by 1 base and V by 1 base; bases with no gene match: 2. Germline V gene data show CDR1 as SGHAT and CDR2 as FQNNGV.

The chain recombines TRBV6-5 with TRBJ2-7, with TRBD1 identical over 9 bases. With 6 bases clipped from V and 3 bases from J, the junction kept 6 bases outside the gene matches. Germline CDR1 is MNHEY and CDR2 is SVGAGI. The CDR3 sequence is 14 residues long. CDR3 amino acids: CASRSGQGIYEQYF. The CDR3 bases are TGTGCCAGCAGGAGCGGACAGGGGATCTACGAGCAGTACTTC.

The chain links TRBV7-9 to TRBJ2-1; 7 bases map to TRBD2. The CDR3 has 15 residues. The junction had 11 bases not matched to a gene; V was cut back by 0 bases and J by 12 bases. Germline CDR1 and CDR2: SEHNR and FQNEAQ (reference sequence). The CDR3 reads CASSLAGVGAGRQFF. The DNA of the CDR3 is TGTGCCAGCAGCTTAGCGGGGGTGGGAGCGGGAAGGCAGTTCTTC.

This chain links TRBV9 with TRBJ2-1; 7 bases are shared with TRBD1. The CDR3 loop spans 16 amino acids. CDR1 and CDR2 from the germline V gene are SGDLS and YYNGEE. The V segment lost 0 bases and the J segment 3 bases; nucleotides outside the gene matches: 6. The CDR3 here is CASSVEGTGVYNEQFF. CDR3 DNA sequence: TGTGCCAGCAGCGTAGAAGGAACAGGGGTCTACAATGAGCAGTTCTTC. Variable domain in full (rest from reference TRBV9 and TRBJ2-1): DSGVTQTPKHLITATGQRVTLRCSPRSGDLSVYWYQQSLDQGLQFLIQYYNGEERAKGNILERFSAQQFPDLHSELNLSSLELGDSALYFCASSVEGTGVYNEQFFGPGTRLTVL.

The rearrangement uses TRBV2 and TRBJ1-3; TRBD1 matches 9 bases. CDR1 is SNHLY and CDR2 is FYNNEI in the germline V gene. The length of the CDR3 is 16 residues. V lost 6 bases, J lost 0 bases, and 6 bases stayed unmatched. The CDR3 DNA reads TGTGCCAGCAGCGGACAGGGGTCTTTCTCTGGAAACACCATATATTTT. This gives the protein CASSGQGSFSGNTIYF.

The V and J genes are TRBV6-1 and TRBJ1-3; D not resolved. The germline gives CDR1 MNHNS, CDR2 SASEGT. V shed 2 bases and J shed 0 bases, with 26 bases lying between them. The CDR3 has 21 amino acids. CDR3 DNA sequence: TGTGCCAGCAGTGAAACAGCTTGGATACGGGGAGCCATAAGCTCTGGAAACACCATATATTTT. Its translation is CASSETAWIRGAISSGNTIYF.

J is TRBJ2-1 and V is TRBV7-9; TRBD1 matches 7 bases. V lost 2 bases, J lost 6 bases, and 1 base stayed unmatched. Germline CDR1 and CDR2: SEHNR and FQNEAQ (reference sequence). This CDR3 comprises 13 residues. CDR3 bases: TGTGCCAGCAGCTTAACAGGGGTCAATGAGCAGTTCTTC. Its translation is CASSLTGVNEQFF.

In this sample, this clone turned up once. The chain couples TRBV10-1 to TRBJ1-1; no reliable D call. CDR1 WNHNN and CDR2 SYGVQD come from the germline V gene (reference sequence). This CDR3 contains 13 residues. The ends were cut back, 0 bases at V and 3 bases at J, with 5 bases in the middle. This CDR3 is CASSESTYTEAFF. CDR3 DNA: TGCGCCAGCAGTGAGTCAACTTACACTGAAGCTTTCTTT.